This T cell receptor beta chain came from a study of T cell responses to AZD1222 COVID-19 vaccine. From germline, CDR1 is SNHLY and CDR2 FYNNEI. There are 15 residues in the CDR3. Trimming shortened V by 8 bases and J by 8 bases, and 24 bases separated the two germline ends. Profiling relied on immunoSEQ multiplex PCR, and the TCRdb table lists in-frame clones only, not all of them. The table has 120,000 or so clones, around 90% seen once. The sequence was obtained from an adult in good health. The chain couples TRBV2 to TRBJ1-1; D perhaps matches TRBD1 (6 bases). The source was peripheral blood, collected on day 0 of AZD1222 vaccination. The CDR3 reads CASLLNREPWWEAFF. In DNA form, the CDR3 reads TGTGCCAGCCTATTAAACAGGGAACCCTGGTGGGAAGCTTTCTTT.